These 18 T cell receptor beta chains were all obtained from the same sample, sequenced in a study of T-cell reconstitution after alpha-beta-depleted transplantation in children. Unique molecular identifiers were incorporated when the TCRbeta library was constructed. MiXCR, run by TCRdb on the PCR reads, gives a single entry per CDR3 protein. The sample includes 250,000 to 350,000 distinct CDR3 sequences, 9.9% of them seen just once. Sample: PBMCs from the stem cell graft donor, taken from the stem cell graft. The receptor source for this set is a human donor who donated a stem cell graft to a child with SCID.

The sample holds many counts of this clonotype. The rearrangement uses TRBV6-1 and TRBJ1-4; no clear D. CDR1 and CDR2 from the germline V gene are MNHNS and SASEGT. V was cut by 8 bases and J by 1 base, with 8 bases left in between. This CDR3 is 13 amino acids long. The CDR3 reads CASAIGTNEKLFF. The CDR3 coding sequence is TGTGCCAGCGCTATAGGAACTAATGAAAAACTGTTTTTT.

This clonotype was seen repeatedly, ten times or more. V gene TRBV20-1 combines with J gene TRBJ1-2, with 8 positions matching TRBD1. Per the germline V gene, CDR1 is DFQATT and CDR2 is SNEGSKA (reference sequence). The length of the CDR3 is 13 residues. With 5 bases clipped from V and 6 bases from J, the junction kept 8 bases outside the gene matches. CDR3 nucleotides: TGCAGTGCTGGATCAGGGGGCCTTAATGGCTACACCTTC. Protein product: CSAGSGGLNGYTF.

CDR3 amino acids: CASSFGLDYTDTQYF. The CDR3 bases are TGTGCCAGCAGCTTCGGACTAGACTACACAGATACGCAGTATTTT. The chain uses TRBV7-2 and TRBJ2-3; the match to TRBD2 covers 7 bases. Germline V gene lookup returns CDR1 SGHTA and CDR2 FQGNSA. The junction had 5 bases not matched to a gene; V was cut back by 3 bases and J by 2 bases. CDR3 length: 15 amino acids.

The chain recombines TRBV11-2 with TRBJ2-2; D may be TRBD1 (5 bases). This CDR3 has 15 amino acids. Germline-derived CDR1 and CDR2 are SGHAT and FQNNGV. V shed 2 bases and J shed 4 bases, with 11 bases lying between them. The CDR3 here is CASSLSGHLTGELFF. CDR3 nucleotide sequence: TGTGCCAGCAGCTTATCTGGACATCTCACCGGGGAGCTGTTTTTT.

This clonotype was counted a few times. V is TRBV29-1 and J is TRBJ2-1, with TRBD1 as a possible D gene (6 bases). The length of the CDR3 is 14 residues. The V end lost 3 bases, the J end lost 8 bases, and 17 bases lay between the germline ends. The germline V gene encodes CDR1 SQVTM and CDR2 ANQGSEA. CDR3 sequence reads: CSVDGQGMLDEQFF. In DNA, the CDR3 is TGCAGCGTTGATGGGCAGGGGATGTTAGATGAGCAGTTCTTC.

This clonotype has more than one count but fewer than ten. The chain recombines TRBV10-2 with TRBJ2-1; no reliable D call. Trimming took 2 bases from V and 12 from J, leaving 8 bases between them. Germline V gives CDR1 WSHSY, CDR2 SAAADI. The CDR3 length is 11 residues. DNA for the CDR3: TGCGCCAGCAGTGAGACACCTTTGCAGTTCTTC. It specifies CASSETPLQFF.

This clonotype came up many times. The V and J genes are TRBV11-2 and TRBJ2-7; no clear D gene. This CDR3 spans 13 amino acids. CDR1 and CDR2 (germline): SGHAT, FQNNGV. The V end lost 1 base, the J end lost 3 bases, and 7 bases lay between the germline ends. The CDR3 DNA sequence: TGTGCCAGCAGCTTAGGTGCCCTCTACGAGCAGTACTTC. Encoded protein: CASSLGALYEQYF.

The genes are TRBV15 and TRBJ2-5; D ambiguous. Germline values: CDR1 LNHNV, CDR2 YYDKDF (reference sequence). V lost 4 bases and J lost 4, with 7 bases in between. This CDR3 spans 12 amino acids. The chain's CDR3 is CATSIQRETQYF. The CDR3 bases are TGTGCCACCAGCATTCAGCGAGAGACCCAGTACTTC.

The V gene is TRBV27, the J gene TRBJ1-2; no firm D call. With 0 bases removed from V and 0 bases from J, the gap between germline ends came to 8 bases. This CDR3 is 15 amino acids long. Germline lookup yields CDR1 MNHEY and CDR2 SMNVEV (reference sequence). The CDR3 region is CASSLSLGANYGYTF. The CDR3 region has the DNA TGTGCCAGCAGTTTATCGTTGGGAGCTAACTATGGCTACACCTTC.

This chain joins TRBV3-1 and TRBJ2-4; 7 bases match TRBD1. With V trimmed by 0 bases and J by 16 bases, 9 bases remained unmatched. This CDR3 has 13 residues. Germline values: CDR1 LGHDT, CDR2 YNNKEL (reference sequence). As DNA, the CDR3 is TGTGCCAGCAGCCAAGATCCGAGACAGGGAACATACTTC. It specifies CASSQDPRQGTYF.

The chain joins TRBV5-1 to TRBJ2-3; 12 nucleotides agree with TRBD1. Germline CDR1 and CDR2: SGHRS and YFSETQ. With 4 bases clipped from V and 4 bases from J, the junction kept 7 bases outside the gene matches. This CDR3 is built from 16 residues. The CDR3 reads CASSHGTGGGSDTQYF. In nucleotides, the CDR3 is TGCGCCAGCAGCCACGGGACAGGGGGCGGCTCAGATACGCAGTATTTT.

V usage is TRBV11-2 and J usage is TRBJ2-1; 10 positions agree with TRBD1. Germline V gene data show CDR1 as SGHAT and CDR2 as FQNNGV. The ends lost 4 bases at V and 4 bases at J; junction bases unmatched: 4. The CDR3 loop spans 15 amino acids. Written as DNA, the CDR3 is TGTGCCAGCAGCTCCCGGGACAGGGGATACAATGAGCAGTTCTTC. Translated: CASSSRDRGYNEQFF. The variable domain in full, with the rest retrieved from reference TRBV11-2 and TRBJ2-1, is EAGVAQSPRYKIIEKRQSVAFWCNPISGHATLYWYQQILGQGPKLLIQFQNNGVVDDSQLPKDRFSAERLKGVDSTLKIQPAKLEDSAVYLCASSSRDRGYNEQFFGPGTRLTVL.

This clonotype was recorded a few times. The V and J genes are TRBV6-2 or TRBV6-3 and TRBJ2-7; D is perhaps TRBD1 (6 bases). The CDR3 length is 13 residues. V lost 6 bases and J 4 bases, leaving 13 bases between the germline ends. CDR1 is MNHEY and CDR2 is SVGEGT in the germline V gene. The CDR3 loop reads CASREPQGYEQYF. Written as DNA, the CDR3 is TGTGCCAGCAGAGAACCACAGGGTTACGAGCAGTACTTC.

V gene TRBV12-3 or TRBV12-4 combines with J gene TRBJ2-6; no clear D gene. The CDR3 spans 18 residues. V lost 5 bases to trimming and J lost 1 base, with 18 bases between them. CDR3: CASSPNGAATSGANVLTF. CDR3 in DNA: TGTGCCAGCAGTCCAAATGGCGCAGCTACTTCTGGGGCCAACGTCCTGACTTTC.

This sequence joins TRBV7-9 and TRBJ2-5, with D maybe TRBD1 (5 bases). This CDR3 spans 16 amino acids. Germline V gene lookup returns CDR1 SEHNR and CDR2 FQNEAQ (reference sequence). Trimming cost V 1 base and J 4 bases, with 16 bases left between them. The DNA of the CDR3 is TGTGCCAGCAGCTTAGGGAGTAGGGGTCCCCGAGAGACCCAGTACTTC. Its translation: CASSLGSRGPRETQYF.

This clonotype was seen more than once but under ten times. V usage is TRBV6-5 and J usage is TRBJ1-5; maybe TRBD1 (6 bases). Germline CDR1 reads MNHEY; CDR2 reads SVGAGI. With 6 bases removed from V and 5 bases from J, the gap between germline ends came to 17 bases. This CDR3 has 15 amino acids. The CDR3 here is CASSPTGMPDQPQHF. The CDR3 region has the DNA TGTGCCAGCAGCCCGACAGGTATGCCAGATCAGCCCCAGCATTTT.

Only a few counts were recorded for this clonotype. This chain connects TRBV5-1 to TRBJ2-1; 7 nucleotides agree with TRBD2. This CDR3 is built from 17 residues. Germline V gives CDR1 SGHRS, CDR2 YFSETQ. After removal of 0 bases from V and 2 bases from J, the junction contained 8 bases not matched to a gene. The CDR3 DNA reads as TGCGCCAGCAGCTTGGAGGCTAGCGGAGTCACCTACAATGAGCAGTTCTTC. Translated: CASSLEASGVTYNEQFF.

The rearrangement joins TRBV6-5 to TRBJ1-5, with no clear D. Germline CDR1 MNHEY, CDR2 SVGAGI. V lost 6 bases, J lost 2 bases, and 5 bases lay in between. CDR3 length: 12 residues. The CDR3 here is CASRSGNQPQHF. Here the CDR3 DNA reads TGTGCCAGCAGGTCGGGCAATCAGCCCCAGCATTTT.